This entry describes one T cell receptor beta chain. This sample stems from a study of T cells in Graves' hyperthyroidism and ophthalmopathy. RNA transcripts provided the source from which TCR beta CDR3 regions were amplified. An initial round of RT-PCR targeting the TCR CDR3 relied on the HTBI primer set. TCRdb recomputed calls from the multiplex PCR reads with MiXCR, one row per CDR3 protein. The table includes 550,000 to 600,000 distinct CDR3 sequences, about a sixth detected once. V shed 1 base and J 5 bases; nucleotides not matched to a gene: 12. This CDR3 is built from 17 residues. Germline lookup yields CDR1 SGHTA and CDR2 FQGNSA. The definition of stable Graves' hyperthyroidism was no ophthalmopathy progression within 18 months. Together with thyroid ultrasound, orbital computed tomography, serum thyroxine and TRAb, clinical symptoms were used for diagnoses.

What was sequenced was blood. The receptor was derived from a woman aged 18 to 35 with Graves' hyperthyroidism. The V call is TRBV7-2, the J call TRBJ2-7; TRBD2 agrees at 9 bases. In nucleotides, the CDR3 is TGTGCCAGCAGCTTAGGCCTAGCGGGGACACCTCACCACGAGCAGTACTTC. It translates to CASSLGLAGTPHHEQYF.